The 22 T cell receptor beta chains in this list originate from one sample, sequenced in a study of blood T cell repertoires in COVID-19. Sequencing used immunoSEQ multiplex PCR; TCRdb keeps in-frame clones, though not all of them. The sample lists 150,000 to 200,000 clones; more than 75% were seen once. Material for sequencing was peripheral blood. These receptors were obtained from a man aged 18 to 35 with active or convalescent COVID-19.

This rearrangement joins TRBV7-9 to TRBJ2-5; 11 positions match TRBD1. Looked up from germline, CDR1 is SEHNR and CDR2 is FQNEAQ (reference sequence). V lost 5 bases, J lost 4 bases, and 6 bases stayed unmatched. The CDR3 contains 15 residues. The CDR3 DNA reads as TGTGCCAGCAGCCCCGGACAGGGGGCAGGAGAGACCCAGTACTTC. This gives the protein CASSPGQGAGETQYF.

The V gene is TRBV27, the J gene TRBJ2-2, with TRBD1 matching 7 bases. Germline loops: CDR1 MNHEY, CDR2 SMNVEV (reference sequence). V lost 4 bases to trimming and J lost 7 bases; unmatched junction nucleotides: 6. The length of the CDR3 is 14 residues. The CDR3 DNA sequence: TGTGCCAGCAGTTCGACAGGGAAAGGCGGGGAGCTGTTTTTT. Its translation is CASSSTGKGGELFF.

The genes are TRBV12-3 or TRBV12-4 and TRBJ1-2, with D perhaps TRBD1 (5 bases). V lost 7 bases and J lost 8, with 11 bases in between. This CDR3 is built from 11 residues. The DNA for the CDR3 is TGTGCCAGCACCACGGGGGGAGGCTACACCTTC. Translating it yields CASTTGGGYTF.

V is TRBV7-2 and J is TRBJ1-5; D gene uncertain. V lost 3 bases, J lost 0 bases, and 6 bases lay in between. Germline V gene lookup returns CDR1 SGHTA and CDR2 FQGNSA. There are 14 residues in the CDR3. CDR3 DNA sequence: TGTGCCAGCAGCTTCGGGTTTAGCAATCAGCCCCAGCATTTT. Translated: CASSFGFSNQPQHF.

The chain recombines TRBV11-3 with TRBJ2-3; D ambiguous. Germline-derived CDR1 and CDR2 are SGHNT and YENEEA. With 5 bases removed from V and 4 bases from J, the gap between germline ends came to 10 bases. The CDR3 contains 13 residues. This CDR3 is CASSPRRADTQYF. The DNA of the CDR3 is TGTGCCAGCAGCCCTCGCCGGGCAGATACGCAGTATTTT.

The chain combines TRBV5-4 with TRBJ1-2; 7 bases map to TRBD1. The germline V gene encodes CDR1 SGHNT and CDR2 YYREEE (reference sequence). After removal of 3 bases from V and 2 bases from J, the junction contained 1 base not matched to a gene. The CDR3 is made up of 13 amino acids. The CDR3 nucleotides are TGTGCCAGCAGCTGGGACAGAAACTATGGCTACACCTTC. Amino acid sequence: CASSWDRNYGYTF.

The CDR3 protein is CASSDSTGFQPQHF. The CDR3 bases are TGTGCCAGCAGCGACTCCACAGGGTTTCAGCCCCAGCATTTT. This chain links TRBV3-1 (or the pseudogene TRBV3-2) with TRBJ1-5, with D possibly matching TRBD1 (6 bases). V was trimmed by 5 bases and J by 6 bases, leaving 14 bases between them. CDR1 is LGHDT, CDR2 YNNKEL, per germline (reference sequence). This CDR3 is built from 14 residues.

In regard to this clone: This specimen includes other DNA sequences encoding the same CDR3. V usage is TRBV7-6 and J usage is TRBJ2-1; tentatively, D is TRBD2 (5 bases). Per germline, CDR1 SGHVS and CDR2 FNYEAQ. There are 14 residues in the CDR3. Trimming took 5 bases from V and 3 from J, leaving 11 bases between them. CDR3 in amino acids: CASSLGLSYNEQFF. The CDR3 region has the DNA TGTGCCAGCAGCCTTGGACTTAGCTACAATGAGCAGTTCTTC.

The chain recombines TRBV27 with TRBJ1-2; D not resolved. Trimming pared 2 bases from V and 6 bases from J, leaving 13 bases between. Germline V CDR1 and CDR2: MNHEY, SMNVEV (reference sequence). CDR3 length: 14 residues. CDR3 nucleotide sequence: TGTGCCAGCAGTTTAGCTGGAGGGTGGGATGGCTACACCTTC. Translation gives CASSLAGGWDGYTF.

This sequence joins TRBV7-9 and TRBJ1-4; TRBD1 aligns across 7 bases. Germline loops: CDR1 SEHNR, CDR2 FQNEAQ (reference sequence). CDR3 length: 15 residues. The J segment lost 3 bases and the V segment lost 3 bases, leaving 4 bases of the junction unmatched. CDR3: CASSLTGFSNEKLFF. The CDR3 region has the DNA TGTGCCAGCAGCTTGACAGGGTTTTCTAATGAAAAACTGTTTTTT.

The chain joins TRBV6-5 to TRBJ2-7; 7 bases fit TRBD1. Trimming removed 4 bases from V and 4 bases from J; junction bases left unmatched: 7. Germline assignment: CDR1 MNHEY and CDR2 SVGAGI. The CDR3 has 14 residues. The CDR3 loop reads CASSSGQRKYEQYF. CDR3 sequence (DNA): TGTGCCAGCAGTTCGGGACAGCGCAAGTACGAGCAGTACTTC.

This CDR3 reads CASSTRTSGDTQYF. The DNA for the CDR3 is TGTGCCAGCAGCACCCGGACTAGCGGAGATACGCAGTATTTT. The rearrangement links TRBV5-4 to TRBJ2-3, with TRBD2 identical over 10 bases. V shed 4 bases, J shed 5 bases, and the junction held 4 bases outside the gene matches. CDR1 is SGHNT, CDR2 YYREEE, per germline (reference sequence). The CDR3 runs to 14 residues.

This clone appeared a single time. The chain links TRBV7-8 to TRBJ2-1, with TRBD2 identical over 10 bases. The CDR3 spans 15 residues. V trimming: 1 base; J trimming: 10 bases; junction bases outside the gene matches: 7. Germline CDR1 reads SGHVS; CDR2 reads FQNEAQ. The chain's CDR3 is CASSLEREGRFEQFF. CDR3 bases: TGTGCCAGCAGCTTAGAGCGGGAGGGCCGCTTCGAGCAGTTCTTC.

The chain employs TRBV6-5 and TRBJ2-1; 7 bases are a match to TRBD1. This CDR3 is built from 14 residues. Germline trimming cut 6 bases from V and 4 bases from J; bases unmatched to any gene: 6. The V gene's germline CDR1 is MNHEY and CDR2 SVGAGI. For the CDR3, the DNA is TGTGCCAGCAGCTCCGGGACAGTTTACAATGAGCAGTTCTTC. It codes for CASSSGTVYNEQFF.

For the CDR3, the DNA is TGTGCCAGCAGTTACGCCCGAGGGCTTGATTCACTAGTCCAGTACTTC. It is translated as CASSYARGLDSLVQYF. The chain is built from TRBV6-2 or TRBV6-3 and TRBJ2-5; D is possibly TRBD2 (5 bases). V gave up 2 bases and J gave up 10 bases, with 23 bases separating them. The germline gives CDR1 MNHEY, CDR2 SVGEGT. The CDR3 is 16 amino acids.

The rearrangement uses TRBV5-4 and TRBJ2-1; TRBD2 aligns across 9 bases. The trim removed 4 bases at V and 6 bases at J, leaving 11 bases unmatched. Germline assignment: CDR1 SGHNT and CDR2 YYREEE (reference sequence). This CDR3 is built from 16 residues. The CDR3 bases are TGTGCCAGCAGCCCGGATAGCGGGAGTGGGGGCAATGAGCAGTTCTTC. Amino acid sequence: CASSPDSGSGGNEQFF.

This sequence joins TRBV28 and TRBJ1-1; 7 nucleotides match TRBD1. This CDR3 is built from 17 residues. CDR1 and CDR2 (germline): MDHEN, SYDVKM. V shed 4 bases and J 6 bases; nucleotides not matched to a gene: 17. DNA of the CDR3: TGTGCCAGCAGTTCCCCCGGGACAGCGGGGGAGATCGCTGAAGCTTTCTTT. Translated: CASSSPGTAGEIAEAFF.

This chain joins TRBV2 and TRBJ1-1, with TRBD1 matching over 9 bases. V lost 10 bases, J lost 6 bases, and 6 bases stayed unmatched. The CDR3 loop spans 12 amino acids. The germline gives CDR1 SNHLY, CDR2 FYNNEI. CDR3 sequence: CATTDRGPEAFF. The CDR3 nucleotides read TGTGCCACTACGGACAGGGGACCTGAAGCTTTCTTT.

The chain carries TRBV28 and TRBJ1-2; the match to TRBD1 covers 7 bases. This CDR3 contains 15 residues. Per germline, CDR1 MDHEN and CDR2 SYDVKM. J gave up 6 bases and V 4 bases, and 11 bases lay outside the gene matches. The CDR3 bases are TGTGCCAGCAGTTCAAACCTCCAGGGGGATGATGGCTACACCTTC. Protein sequence: CASSSNLQGDDGYTF.

The V gene is TRBV6-5, the J gene TRBJ2-1, with TRBD2 matching over 9 bases. CDR3 length: 13 residues. The germline gives CDR1 MNHEY, CDR2 SVGAGI. The CDR3 is CATAGGTYNEQFF. CDR3 sequence (DNA): TGTGCGACGGCGGGAGGGACCTACAATGAGCAGTTCTTC.

The V and J genes are TRBV30 and TRBJ1-6; 10 nucleotides match TRBD1. This CDR3 has 15 amino acids. CDR1 and CDR2 (germline): GTSNPN, SVGIG (reference sequence). V dropped 3 bases and J dropped 5; count of bases not matched to a gene: 4. CDR3: CAWRAGTGDNSPLHF. The CDR3, as DNA: TGTGCCTGGAGAGCCGGGACAGGGGATAATTCACCCCTCCACTTT. Using reference TRBV30 and TRBJ1-6 for the parts outside the CDR3, the full variable domain is SQTIHQWPATLVQPVGSPLSLECTVEGTSNPNLYWYRQAAGRGLQLLFYSVGIGQISSEVPQNLSASRPQDRQFILSSKKLLLSDSGFYLCAWRAGTGDNSPLHFGNGTRLTVT.

This clone was picked up a small number of times. The V call is TRBV2, the J call TRBJ1-5; 7 bases are shared with TRBD1. V trimming: 10 bases; J trimming: 2 bases; junction bases outside the gene matches: 5. The CDR3 extends over 13 amino acids. Germline loops: CDR1 SNHLY, CDR2 FYNNEI. CDR3 in amino acids: CATKGTGNQPQHF. As DNA, the CDR3 is TGTGCCACGAAAGGGACAGGCAATCAGCCCCAGCATTTT.